This section outlines one TCR beta chain sequence together with its context. Its antigen is still unknown. This CDR3 contains 15 residues. The V end lost 5 bases, the J end lost 4 bases, and 18 bases lay between the germline ends. Germline CDR1 reads SGHVS; CDR2 reads FQNEAQ. The sample belongs to a study of T cells in narcolepsy. Regarding the study as a whole: No autoreactive T cell clone sequences appeared in some memory CD4+ repertoires. Same-patient CSF and blood CD4+ T cell clonotypes included HCRT-specific and TRIB2-specific autoreactive ones.

Method: immunoSEQ multiplex PCR; TCRdb's copy keeps in-frame clones and lacks some. The sample holds approximately 25,000 clones, 75% to 85% seen once. The origin of this receptor is a human donor in good health. The V call is TRBV7-8, the J call TRBJ2-7, with D perhaps matching TRBD2 (5 bases). Sample: memory (CD45RA-) CD4+ T cells from blood. DNA of the CDR3: TGTGCCAGCAGCCGACCCCCCCCGAGGGAGTACGAGCAGTACTTC. This encodes CASSRPPPREYEQYF.